One and the same sample provided the 10 T cell receptor beta chains below, sequenced in a study of blood T cell repertoires in COVID-19. Some clones are missing from TCRdb's copy, which holds only in-frame ones; the method was immunoSEQ multiplex PCR. This table has hundreds of thousands of clones, 85% to 90% appearing once. Sequenced sample: PBMCs or T cells enriched from blood (not recorded which). The receptors were sampled from a woman between 45 and 65 years old who had recovered from COVID-19.

The chain employs TRBV5-1 and TRBJ2-1, with TRBD2 matching 8 bases. The CDR3 is made up of 18 amino acids. The V segment lost 0 bases and the J segment 0 bases; nucleotides outside the gene matches: 8. Germline assignment: CDR1 SGHRS and CDR2 YFSETQ. CDR3 sequence reads: CASSLARGGFTSYNEQFF. The CDR3 nucleotides are TGCGCCAGCAGCTTGGCCCGCGGGGGGTTCACCTCCTACAATGAGCAGTTCTTC.

The chain has TRBV7-2 and TRBJ2-7, with 8 bases matching TRBD2. The CDR3 consists of 12 residues. The germline CDR1 and CDR2 sequences are SGHTA and FQGNSA. J lost 6 bases, V lost 4 bases, and 2 bases had no gene match. DNA for the CDR3: TGTGCCAGCAGCTCGGGGGGGCTCGAGCAGTACTTC. Translated, it gives CASSSGGLEQYF.

This chain connects TRBV7-8 to TRBJ2-3, with 13 bases aligning to TRBD2. Per germline, CDR1 SGHVS and CDR2 FQNEAQ. V lost 6 bases, J lost 8 bases, and 8 bases stayed unmatched. This CDR3 comprises 15 residues. The CDR3 DNA reads TGTGCCAGCAGACCAACTAGCGGGAGGGCCGGTACGCAGTATTTT. It specifies CASRPTSGRAGTQYF.

The chain combines TRBV6-1 with TRBJ2-1, with 10 bases matching TRBD2. Germline V gene sequence: CDR1 MNHNS, CDR2 SASEGT. The CDR3 is 15 residues long. V was pared by 2 bases and J by 6 bases, with 4 bases of the junction left unmatched. The CDR3 DNA reads TGTGCCAGCAGTGAACCGGGACTAGCGACCAATGAGCAGTTCTTC. Its translation is CASSEPGLATNEQFF.

The V gene is TRBV6-5, the J gene TRBJ1-5, with a tentative D call TRBD1 (5 bases). The V end lost 6 bases, the J end lost 5 bases, and 14 bases lay between the germline ends. This CDR3 contains 14 residues. Germline-derived CDR1 and CDR2 are MNHEY and SVGAGI. CDR3 sequence reads: CASSVIGGDQPQHF. In nucleotides, the CDR3 is TGTGCCAGCAGCGTGATCGGGGGGGATCAGCCCCAGCATTTT.

The chain carries TRBV7-6 and TRBJ2-1; perhaps TRBD2 as D (5 bases). The V end was cut by 1 base, the J end by 4 bases, with 5 bases between. The CDR3 totals 13 residues. Germline lookup yields CDR1 SGHVS and CDR2 FNYEAQ. The CDR3 sequence: CASSLERYNEQFF. CDR3 bases: TGTGCCAGCAGCTTAGAGCGGTACAATGAGCAGTTCTTC. The full variable domain, with the rest looked up from reference TRBV7-6 and TRBJ2-1, is GAGVSQSPRYKVTKRGQDVALRCDPISGHVSLYWYRQALGQGPEFLTYFNYEAQQDKSGLPNDRFSAERPEGSISTLTIQRTEQRDSAMYRCASSLERYNEQFFGPGTRLTVL.

As to this clone: A read error may account for a junction end that differs from germline. V is TRBV7-7 and J is TRBJ2-3; 8 bases align to TRBD2. The CDR3 runs 16 residues. Germline loops: CDR1 SSHAT, CDR2 FNYEAQ (reference sequence). The CDR3 coding sequence is TGTGCTAGCAGCCCAGGGACTAGAGGGGACACAGATACGCAGTATTTT. The encoded protein is CASSPGTRGDTDTQYF.

The chain combines TRBV19 with TRBJ2-5; D perhaps matches TRBD1 (7 bases). This CDR3 spans 15 amino acids. V lost 4 bases, J lost 11 bases, and 23 bases lay in between. Looked up from germline, CDR1 is LNHDA and CDR2 is SQIVND (reference sequence). The CDR3 coding sequence is TGTGCCAGTAGTAAGGACAGGTTAAAAGGGACTCCTCAGTACTTC. It specifies CASSKDRLKGTPQYF.

The rearrangement links TRBV27 to TRBJ2-1; D unclear. This CDR3 contains 13 residues. Germline V CDR1 and CDR2: MNHEY, SMNVEV (reference sequence). V shed 9 bases and J shed 9 bases, with 18 bases lying between them. CDR3 sequence reads: CASSSRSSGEQFF. CDR3 sequence (DNA): TGTGCCAGTAGCTCGCGGAGCTCGGGTGAGCAGTTCTTC.

The V call is TRBV14, the J call TRBJ1-2; no clear D. CDR3 length equals 15 residues. From germline, CDR1 is SGHDN and CDR2 FVKESK. Trimming shortened V by 0 bases and J by 7 bases, and 15 bases separated the two germline ends. CDR3 in amino acids: CASSQDIKGPGGYTF. The CDR3 coding sequence is TGTGCCAGCAGCCAAGATATCAAAGGTCCAGGTGGCTACACCTTC. The variable domain in full, completed from reference TRBV14 and TRBJ1-2, reads EAGVTQFPSHSVIEKGQTVTLRCDPISGHDNLYWYRRVMGKEIKFLLHFVKESKQDESGMPNNRFLAERTGGTYSTLKVQPAELEDSGVYFCASSQDIKGPGGYTFGSGTRLTVV.